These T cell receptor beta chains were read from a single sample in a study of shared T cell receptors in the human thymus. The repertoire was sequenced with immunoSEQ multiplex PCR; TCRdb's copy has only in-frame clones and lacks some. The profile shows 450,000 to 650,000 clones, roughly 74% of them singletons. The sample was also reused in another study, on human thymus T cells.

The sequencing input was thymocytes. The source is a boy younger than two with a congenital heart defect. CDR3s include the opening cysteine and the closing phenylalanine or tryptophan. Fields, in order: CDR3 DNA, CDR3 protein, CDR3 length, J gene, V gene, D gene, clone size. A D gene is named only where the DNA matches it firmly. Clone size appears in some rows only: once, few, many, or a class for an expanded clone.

TGTGCCAGCAGTACCCGACAGGGCCATATCACAGATACGCAGTATTTT CASSTRQGHITDTQYF 16 TRBJ2-3 TRBV27 TRBD1 .
TGTGCCAGCAGCCCCCGGGCGGGGGGCGAGCAGTACTTC CASSPRAGGEQYF 13 TRBJ2-7 TRBV7-4 TRBD2 once
TGCGCCAGCAGCTTGGCCAGGGGGTTAGGGGACACTGAAGCTTTCTTT CASSLARGLGDTEAFF 16 TRBJ1-1 TRBV5-1 TRBD1 few
TGTGCCAGCCATACTAGGGCTAGCGGGAGGCAGTATTTT CASHTRASGRQYF 13 TRBJ2-3 TRBV6-5 TRBD2 .
TGTGCCAGCAGCGCTCAGACTAGCCCAGAAGAGACCCAGTACTTC CASSAQTSPEETQYF 15 TRBJ2-5 TRBV9 TRBD2 few
TGTGCCAGCAGAGGAAATGACTGGGACTCCGCCATCTCTATGAGCACAGATACGCAGTATTTT CASRGNDWDSAISMSTDTQYF 21 TRBJ2-3 TRBV27 . .
TGTGCCAGCAGTTTATCGGCGGGAGGGCCAGAGACCCAGTACTTC CASSLSAGGPETQYF 15 TRBJ2-5 TRBV27 TRBD2 .
TGTGCCAGCAGCTTTAGGTGGCTCTTCACTCCCGGGAATGAGCAGTTCTTC CASSFRWLFTPGNEQFF 17 TRBJ2-1 TRBV13 . .
TGTGCCAGTAGTATATTACACTTGCGGGGTGCCTACGAGCAGTACTTC CASSILHLRGAYEQYF 16 TRBJ2-7 TRBV19 . .
TGTGCCATGAAGGGACAGGGAGGGAACACTGAAGCTTTCTTT CAMKGQGGNTEAFF 14 TRBJ1-1 TRBV10-3 TRBD1 few
TGTGCCAGCAGTTACCGGTCGACAGATGAAAAACTGTTTTTT CASSYRSTDEKLFF 14 TRBJ1-4 TRBV6-6 . .
TGTGCCAGCAGTGAATACTGGCGGGACGAACCTTACAATGAGCAGTTCTTC CASSEYWRDEPYNEQFF 17 TRBJ2-1 TRBV25-1 . .
TGTGCCAGTAGTATAGTGGAGGGGCCATCAATCGAAGCTTTCTTT CASSIVEGPSIEAFF 15 TRBJ1-1 TRBV19 . .
TGTGCCAGCAGACTAGGGCCGACCTACGAGCAGTACTTC CASRLGPTYEQYF 13 TRBJ2-7 TRBV28 . .
TGCGCCAGCAGCCAACCCCGACTAGCGGGACCCCACAATGAGCAGTTCTTC CASSQPRLAGPHNEQFF 17 TRBJ2-1 TRBV4-1 TRBD2 .
TGTGCCGGGAGGAGACAGGGGGCAGGAGAGACCCAGTACTTC CAGRRQGAGETQYF 14 TRBJ2-5 TRBV30 TRBD1 .